The sequence of this T cell receptor (beta chain) was determined in a study of a mutant IDH1 vaccine in newly diagnosed glioma. About the research overall: The sex distribution of treated patients was roughly 62% male and roughly 38% female, with a mean age of around 43 years. Earlier treatment was radiotherapy, temozolomide, or both, with most getting both. Study results and limitations: Top peripheral T cell clonotype shifts appeared unrelated to pseudoprogression.

A word on this clone: Its antigen is not identified.

The CDR3 consists of 14 residues. Trimming took 5 bases from V and 7 from J, leaving 14 bases between them. The V gene's germline CDR1 is SEHNR and CDR2 FQNEAQ (reference sequence). As to time point: week 47, end of study. Vaccinated patients received 300 ug of mutant IDH1 20-mer peptide per dose, with topical imiquimod. The table came from immunoSEQ multiplex PCR; TCRdb's copy has only in-frame clones and leaves some out. This table holds over 30,000 clones, 90% found once. Sequencing used PBMCs, obtained from a glioma patient whose treatment included an IDH1 peptide vaccine. The sequence came from a woman aged 40 to 49 with glioma. The V call is TRBV7-9, the J call TRBJ2-2; no reliable D call. CDR3 sequence (DNA): TGTGCCAGCAGCCTATCCACTTGGAACGGGGAGCTGTTTTTT. Protein: CASSLSTWNGELFF.